A selection of T cell receptor beta chains follows, all from one sample in a study of T cell changes during pregnancy in multiple sclerosis. Clones were read by immunoSEQ multiplex PCR, and TCRdb kept only the in-frame ones, dropping some. The repertoire holds tens of thousands of clones, with over 85% as singletons. Sequenced here: peripheral blood, sampled in the second trimester of pregnancy. The receptors originated from a female donor with multiple sclerosis, enrolled in a pregnancy study. Each CDR3 is given with its conserved first and last residue. Fields, in order: J gene, V gene, D gene, CDR3 protein. The D gene is left open where the match is weak.

TRBJ1-1 | TRBV29-1 | . | CSVERGKTEAFF
TRBJ2-5 | TRBV11-2 | TRBD1 | CASSLMDTGVGETQYF
TRBJ2-7 | TRBV27 | TRBD2 | CASSFYTSGSSYEQYF
TRBJ2-7 | TRBV28 | . | CASSSSAYEQYF
TRBJ1-1 | TRBV7-2 | TRBD1 | CASSPGGPATEAFF
TRBJ2-7 | TRBV4-1 | . | CASSHWAGPSYEQYF
TRBJ2-7 | TRBV27 | . | CASSFRGRPYEQYF
TRBJ1-2 | TRBV28 | . | CASSLHRNYGYTF
TRBJ2-7 | TRBV11-2 | . | CASSLVLYEQYF
TRBJ2-7 | TRBV11-2 | . | CASSPRHVSYEQYF
TRBJ2-7 | TRBV14 | . | CASSQESELAEQYF
TRBJ2-3 | TRBV30 | TRBD2 | CAWSIAGGPDTQYF
TRBJ1-1 | TRBV7-2 | . | CASSLDSGARNTEAFF
TRBJ2-3 | TRBV15 | TRBD2 | CATSRTLAGVGSVTDTQYF
TRBJ2-1 | TRBV7-2 | TRBD2 | CASRLGLAGNEQFF
TRBJ2-1 | TRBV5-1 | TRBD2 | CASSWGLAGGSAEQFF
TRBJ1-4 | TRBV5-1 | . | CASSPQTGSGEKLFF
TRBJ2-1 | TRBV7-2 | . | CASSPRVKYNEQFF
TRBJ2-1 | TRBV27 | TRBD1 | CASSTRQGGYWNEQFF
TRBJ1-6 | TRBV5-6 | . | CASNEGNSPLHF
TRBJ1-2 | TRBV19 | . | CASSRDWNYGYTF
TRBJ2-5 | TRBV5-1 | . | CASTSLGSAGTQYF
TRBJ2-7 | TRBV28 | . | CASSYGLREQYF
TRBJ2-3 | TRBV25-1 | TRBD2 | CASSEGAGGPDTQYF
TRBJ2-2 | TRBV7-8 | TRBD1 | CASSPRTGPNTGELFF
TRBJ2-3 | TRBV4-1 | . | CASSQGKAGATDTQYF
TRBJ1-3 | TRBV5-1 | . | CASSSTGGSGNTIYF
TRBJ1-3 | TRBV18 | . | CASSPGTPVAGNTIYF
TRBJ2-7 | TRBV5-1 | . | CASSEAQGYEQYF
TRBJ2-6 | TRBV5-4 | . | CASSVTGSGANVLTF
TRBJ2-3 | TRBV4-1 | TRBD2 | CASSNSGGATDTQYF
TRBJ2-7 | TRBV28 | . | CASSSSTGLIYEQYF
TRBJ1-2 | TRBV10-3 | . | CAISGTENYGYTF
TRBJ2-3 | TRBV7-8 | TRBD2 | CASSLTGEGDTQYF
TRBJ1-6 | TRBV19 | . | CASSILEFKDSPLHF
TRBJ1-5 | TRBV2 | . | CASSPSSNQPQHF
TRBJ1-3 | TRBV27 | TRBD1 | CASSLRGTAGNTIYF
TRBJ2-7 | TRBV14 | TRBD2 | CASSPQRGGPYEQYF
TRBJ2-7 | TRBV6-1 | TRBD1 | CASSVAGTGAYEQYF
TRBJ1-1 | TRBV6-5 | . | CASSGVAVNTEAFF
TRBJ2-3 | TRBV19 | TRBD2 | CASSIGGTDTQYF
TRBJ2-4 | TRBV2 | TRBD1 | CASSQTGPMLTKNIQYF
TRBJ2-2 | TRBV19 | . | CASSMGGTNTGELFF
TRBJ2-3 | TRBV18 | . | CASSRDSGYTDTQYF
TRBJ2-7 | TRBV7-9 | TRBD2 | CASSLTGGGGNSYEQYF
TRBJ2-7 | TRBV10-3 | . | CAIGKAGSYEQYF
TRBJ2-3 | TRBV5-1 | . | CASSPSRGPSTDTQYF
TRBJ1-6 | TRBV23-1 | TRBD1 | CASSLSMGQGGSPLHF
TRBJ2-7 | TRBV2 | TRBD1 | CASSSNPRGLDF
TRBJ2-5 | TRBV15 | . | CATSQKTTQGQETQYF
TRBJ2-7 | TRBV11-2 | TRBD2 | CASSPQSGRAAGEQYF
TRBJ2-3 | TRBV6-4 | . | CASSEGASTDTQYF
TRBJ2-2 | TRBV13 | TRBD1 | CASSLRTGLGTGELFF
TRBJ2-7 | TRBV4-2 | TRBD1 | CASSQEGPGQVVGEQYF
TRBJ2-7 | TRBV4-1 | TRBD2 | CASSQTPGLGDYEQYF
TRBJ2-1 | TRBV6-4 | TRBD2 | CASSDDASGGYNEQFF
TRBJ2-3 | TRBV6-4 | TRBD2 | CASREGETDTQYF
TRBJ2-7 | TRBV7-9 | . | CASSPPIIVHEQYF
TRBJ1-2 | TRBV6-1 | . | CASSEQTYYGYTF
TRBJ2-7 | TRBV19 | TRBD2 | CASSMVAGVYEQYF